This TCR beta chain was captured in a study of blood T cell repertoires in COVID-19. Study-level information: Some COVID-19 samples were acute and others convalescent; all came from the United States, Italy and Spain. Sample material is recorded as cDNA or gDNA derived from T cells, B-cell-depleted T cells, or PBMCs.

The CDR3 length is 14 residues. The germline V gene encodes CDR1 SGHDN and CDR2 FVKESK. Deletions cut 0 bases from V and 9 bases from J, with 9 bases between. Authors' analysis steps: Amplifying reference gene primers gave estimates of nucleated cell counts. The protocol was immunoSEQ multiplex PCR, while the TCRdb copy is restricted to in-frame clones and leaves out a portion. V, J and clone size are those of that table, while D and trimming were read from the DNA. The repertoire has about 180,000 clones, approximately 90% of them found once; the top ten carry less than 3.5%. The sequencing sample was made of peripheral blood. The J gene is TRBJ1-6, the V gene TRBV14, with D maybe TRBD1 (5 bases). The clonotype was recovered from a woman aged 30 to 39 with active or convalescent COVID-19. The CDR3 DNA reads TGTGCCAGCAGCCAAGAAAGGGGCCGTTCACCCCTCCACTTT. Its protein product is CASSQERGRSPLHF.